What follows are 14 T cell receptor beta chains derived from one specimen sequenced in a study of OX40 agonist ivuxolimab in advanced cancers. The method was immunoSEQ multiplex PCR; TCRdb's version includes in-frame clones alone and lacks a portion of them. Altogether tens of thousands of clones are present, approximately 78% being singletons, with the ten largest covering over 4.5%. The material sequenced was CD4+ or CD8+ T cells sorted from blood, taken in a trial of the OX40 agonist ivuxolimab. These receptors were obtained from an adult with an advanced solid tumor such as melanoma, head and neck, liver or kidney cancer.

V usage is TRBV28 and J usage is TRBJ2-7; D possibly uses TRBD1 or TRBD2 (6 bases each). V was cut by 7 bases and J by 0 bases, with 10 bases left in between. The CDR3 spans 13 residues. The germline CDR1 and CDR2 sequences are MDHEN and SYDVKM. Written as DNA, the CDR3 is TGTGCCAGCACCAGGGGAGGCTCCTACGAGCAGTACTTC. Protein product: CASTRGGSYEQYF.

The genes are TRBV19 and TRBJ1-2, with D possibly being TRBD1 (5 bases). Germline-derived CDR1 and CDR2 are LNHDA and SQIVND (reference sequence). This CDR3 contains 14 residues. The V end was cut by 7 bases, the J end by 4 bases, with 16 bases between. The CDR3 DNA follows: TGTGCCAGTAACGGAGGGCTGGGGGGCTATGGCTACACCTTC. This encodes CASNGGLGGYGYTF.

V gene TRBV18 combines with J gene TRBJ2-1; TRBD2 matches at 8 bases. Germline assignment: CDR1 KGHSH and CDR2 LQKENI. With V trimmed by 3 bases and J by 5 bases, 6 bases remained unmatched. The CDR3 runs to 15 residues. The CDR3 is CASSPAGGFNNEQFF. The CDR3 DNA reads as TGTGCCAGCTCACCGGCGGGGGGTTTTAACAATGAGCAGTTCTTC.

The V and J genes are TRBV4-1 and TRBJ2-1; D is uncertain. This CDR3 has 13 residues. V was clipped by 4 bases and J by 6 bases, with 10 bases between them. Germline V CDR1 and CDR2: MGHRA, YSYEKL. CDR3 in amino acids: CASSRLKGNEQFF. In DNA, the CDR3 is TGCGCCAGCAGCCGTCTTAAGGGCAATGAGCAGTTCTTC.

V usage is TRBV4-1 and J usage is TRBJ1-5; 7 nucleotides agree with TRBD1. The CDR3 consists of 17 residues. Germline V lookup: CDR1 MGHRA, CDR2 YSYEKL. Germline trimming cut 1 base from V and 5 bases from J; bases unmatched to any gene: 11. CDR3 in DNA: TGCGCCAGCAGCCAAGGCTCCCTCCGGGACAGTGATCAGCCCCAGCATTTT. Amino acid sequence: CASSQGSLRDSDQPQHF.

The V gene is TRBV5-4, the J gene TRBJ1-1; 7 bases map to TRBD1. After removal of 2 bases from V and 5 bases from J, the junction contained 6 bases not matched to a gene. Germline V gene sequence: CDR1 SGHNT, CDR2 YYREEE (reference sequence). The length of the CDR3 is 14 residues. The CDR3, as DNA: TGTGCCAGCAGCTTCGACAGGGTGGTGACTGAAGCTTTCTTT. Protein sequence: CASSFDRVVTEAFF.

The chain's CDR3 is CASSLTGSPEGYTF. CDR3 coding DNA: TGCGCCAGCAGCTTAACGGGGTCTCCGGAAGGCTACACCTTC. The chain carries TRBV5-1 and TRBJ1-2; the D is unclear. The CDR3 runs to 14 residues. Germline V lookup: CDR1 SGHRS, CDR2 YFSETQ. Between the trimmed V and J ends, which lost 2 bases and 8 bases, there was a span of 16 bases.

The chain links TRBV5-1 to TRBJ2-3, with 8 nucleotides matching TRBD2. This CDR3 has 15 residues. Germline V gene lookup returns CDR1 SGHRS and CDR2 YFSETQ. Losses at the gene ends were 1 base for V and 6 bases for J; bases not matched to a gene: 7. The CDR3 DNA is TGCGCCAGCAGCTTGCAGTGGGCTAGCGGGGATACGCAGTATTTT. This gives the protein CASSLQWASGDTQYF.

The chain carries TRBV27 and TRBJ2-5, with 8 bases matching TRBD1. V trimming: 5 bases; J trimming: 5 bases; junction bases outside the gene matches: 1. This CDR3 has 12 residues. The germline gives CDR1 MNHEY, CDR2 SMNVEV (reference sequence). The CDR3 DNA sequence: TGTGCCAGCAGTCGGACAGGGGAGACCCAGTACTTC. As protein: CASSRTGETQYF.

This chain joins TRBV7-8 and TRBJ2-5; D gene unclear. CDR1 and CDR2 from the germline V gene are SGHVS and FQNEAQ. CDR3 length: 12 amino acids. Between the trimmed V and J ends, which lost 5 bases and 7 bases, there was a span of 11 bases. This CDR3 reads CASSTERVTQYF. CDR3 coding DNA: TGTGCCAGCAGCACCGAACGGGTGACCCAGTACTTC.

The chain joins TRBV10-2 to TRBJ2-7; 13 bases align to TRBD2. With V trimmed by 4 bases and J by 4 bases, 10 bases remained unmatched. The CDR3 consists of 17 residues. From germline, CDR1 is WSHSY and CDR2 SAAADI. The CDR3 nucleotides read TGCGCCAGCAGTGGTAAGGGACTAGCGGGGATGAAGTACGAGCAGTACTTC. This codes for CASSGKGLAGMKYEQYF.

CDR3 bases: TGTGCCAGTAGTATACAGGGGGCCACTAACTATGGCTACACCTTC. Translating gives CASSIQGATNYGYTF. The chain couples TRBV19 to TRBJ1-2; 8 bases map to TRBD1. Germline CDR1 is LNHDA and CDR2 is SQIVND (reference sequence). With V trimmed by 2 bases and J by 0 bases, 2 bases remained unmatched. The CDR3 runs 15 residues.

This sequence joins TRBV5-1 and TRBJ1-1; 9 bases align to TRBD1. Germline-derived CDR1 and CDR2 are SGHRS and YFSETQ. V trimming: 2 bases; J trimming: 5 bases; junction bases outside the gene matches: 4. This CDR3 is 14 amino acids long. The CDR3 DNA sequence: TGCGCCAGCAGCTTTAGAGACAGGGGGACTGAAGCTTTCTTT. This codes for CASSFRDRGTEAFF.

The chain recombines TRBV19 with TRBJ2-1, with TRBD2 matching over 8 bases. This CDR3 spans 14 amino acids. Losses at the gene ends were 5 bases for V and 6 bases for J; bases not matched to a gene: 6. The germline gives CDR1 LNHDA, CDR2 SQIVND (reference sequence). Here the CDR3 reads CASSPITSGNEQFF. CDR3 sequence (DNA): TGTGCCAGTAGTCCAATAACTAGCGGCAATGAGCAGTTCTTC.